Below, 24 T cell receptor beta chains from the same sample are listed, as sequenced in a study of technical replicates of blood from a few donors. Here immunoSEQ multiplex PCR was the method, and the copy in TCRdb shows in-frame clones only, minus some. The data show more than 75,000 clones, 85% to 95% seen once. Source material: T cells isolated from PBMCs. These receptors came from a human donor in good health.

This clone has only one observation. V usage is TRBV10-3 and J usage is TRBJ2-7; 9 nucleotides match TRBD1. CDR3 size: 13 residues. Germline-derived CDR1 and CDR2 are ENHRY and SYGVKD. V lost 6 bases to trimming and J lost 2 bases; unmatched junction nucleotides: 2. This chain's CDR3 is CAIRGDRAYEQYF. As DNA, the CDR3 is TGTGCCATCAGGGGGGACAGGGCCTACGAGCAGTACTTC.

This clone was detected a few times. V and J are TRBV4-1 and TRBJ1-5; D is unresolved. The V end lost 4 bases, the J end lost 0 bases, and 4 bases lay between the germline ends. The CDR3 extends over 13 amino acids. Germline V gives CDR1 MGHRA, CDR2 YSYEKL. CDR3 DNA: TGCGCCAGCAGCCGAGTTAGCAATCAGCCCCAGCATTTT. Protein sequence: CASSRVSNQPQHF.

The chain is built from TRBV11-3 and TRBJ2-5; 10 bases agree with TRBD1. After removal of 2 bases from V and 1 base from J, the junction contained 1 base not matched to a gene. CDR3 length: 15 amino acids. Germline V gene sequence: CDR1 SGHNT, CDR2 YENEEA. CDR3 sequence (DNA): TGTGCCAGCAGCTTAAGGACAGGGGGCCAAGAGACCCAGTACTTC. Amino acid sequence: CASSLRTGGQETQYF.

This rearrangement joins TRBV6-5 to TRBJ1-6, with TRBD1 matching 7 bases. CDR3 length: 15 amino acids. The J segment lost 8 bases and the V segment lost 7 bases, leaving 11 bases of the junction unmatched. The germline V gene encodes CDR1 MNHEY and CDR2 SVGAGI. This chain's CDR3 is CASTDREPLHSPLHF. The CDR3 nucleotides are TGTGCCAGCACCGACAGGGAACCCCTTCATTCACCCCTCCACTTT.

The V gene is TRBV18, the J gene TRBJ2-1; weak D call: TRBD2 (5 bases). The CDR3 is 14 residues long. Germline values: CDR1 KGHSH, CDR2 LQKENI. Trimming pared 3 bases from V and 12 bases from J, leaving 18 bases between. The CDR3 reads CASSPLVGSGMQFF. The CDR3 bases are TGTGCCAGCTCACCGCTGGTGGGATCGGGAATGCAGTTCTTC.

The chain's CDR3 is CAISEMAGDNNEQFF. Here the CDR3 DNA reads TGTGCCATCAGTGAGATGGCGGGGGATAACAATGAGCAGTTCTTC. V usage is TRBV10-3 and J usage is TRBJ2-1; 7 bases match TRBD2. This CDR3 region has 15 residues. Trimming took 2 bases from V and 5 from J; bases not matched to a gene: 6. Germline-derived CDR1 and CDR2 are ENHRY and SYGVKD.

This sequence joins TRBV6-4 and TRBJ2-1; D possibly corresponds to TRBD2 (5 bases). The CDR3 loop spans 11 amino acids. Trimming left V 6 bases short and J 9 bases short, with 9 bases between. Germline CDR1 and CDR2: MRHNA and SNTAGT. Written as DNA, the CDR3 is TGTGCCAGCAGCGAGGGCGGTGAGCAGTTCTTC. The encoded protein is CASSEGGEQFF.

CDR3 in amino acids: CASSFGGRQETQYF. CDR3 nucleotide sequence: TGTGCCAGCAGTTTCGGCGGGAGACAAGAGACCCAGTACTTC. The V and J genes are TRBV28 and TRBJ2-5, with 7 bases aligning to TRBD2. This CDR3 spans 14 amino acids. V dropped 3 bases and J dropped 2; count of bases not matched to a gene: 3. Germline CDR1 and CDR2: MDHEN and SYDVKM.

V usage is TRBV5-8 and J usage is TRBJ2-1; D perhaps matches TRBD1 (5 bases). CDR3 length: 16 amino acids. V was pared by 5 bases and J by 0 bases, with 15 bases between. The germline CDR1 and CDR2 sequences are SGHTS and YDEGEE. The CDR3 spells CASSLGQLHSYNEQFF. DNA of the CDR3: TGTGCCAGCAGTCTGGGGCAGCTTCACTCCTACAATGAGCAGTTCTTC.

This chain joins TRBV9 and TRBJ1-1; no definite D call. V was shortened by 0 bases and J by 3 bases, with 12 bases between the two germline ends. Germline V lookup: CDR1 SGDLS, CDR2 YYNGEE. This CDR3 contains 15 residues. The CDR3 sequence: CASSVANRGYTEAFF. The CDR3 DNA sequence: TGTGCCAGCAGCGTAGCCAACCGAGGGTACACTGAAGCTTTCTTT.

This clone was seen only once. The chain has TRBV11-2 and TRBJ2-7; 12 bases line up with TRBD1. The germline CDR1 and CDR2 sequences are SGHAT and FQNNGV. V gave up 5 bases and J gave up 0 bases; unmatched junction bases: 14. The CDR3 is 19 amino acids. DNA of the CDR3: TGTGCCAGCAGCCCTAGGGGATCCGGGACAGGGGGCTTCTCCTACGAGCAGTACTTC. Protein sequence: CASSPRGSGTGGFSYEQYF. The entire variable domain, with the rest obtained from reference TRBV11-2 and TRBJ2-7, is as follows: EAGVAQSPRYKIIEKRQSVAFWCNPISGHATLYWYQQILGQGPKLLIQFQNNGVVDDSQLPKDRFSAERLKGVDSTLKIQPAKLEDSAVYLCASSPRGSGTGGFSYEQYFGPGTRLTVT.

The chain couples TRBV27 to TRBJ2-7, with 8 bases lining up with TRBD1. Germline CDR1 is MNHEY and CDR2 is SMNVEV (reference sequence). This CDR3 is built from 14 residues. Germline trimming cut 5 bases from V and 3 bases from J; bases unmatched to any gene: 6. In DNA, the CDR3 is TGTGCCAGCAGTACCTCAACAGGGGGCTACGAGCAGTACTTC. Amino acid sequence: CASSTSTGGYEQYF.

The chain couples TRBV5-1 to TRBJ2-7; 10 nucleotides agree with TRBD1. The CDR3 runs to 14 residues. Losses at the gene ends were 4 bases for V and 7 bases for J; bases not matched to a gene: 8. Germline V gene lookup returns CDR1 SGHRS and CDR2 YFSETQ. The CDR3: CASSARQGAGEQYF. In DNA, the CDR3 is TGCGCCAGCAGCGCGCGACAGGGGGCGGGGGAGCAGTACTTC.

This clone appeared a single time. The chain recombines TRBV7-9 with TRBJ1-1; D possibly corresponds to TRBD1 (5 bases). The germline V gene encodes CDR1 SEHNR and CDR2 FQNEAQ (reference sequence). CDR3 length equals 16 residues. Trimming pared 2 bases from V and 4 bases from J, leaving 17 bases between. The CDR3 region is CASSLFGGGSSTEAFF. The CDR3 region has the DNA TGTGCCAGCAGCTTATTCGGGGGGGGTTCGTCCACTGAAGCTTTCTTT.

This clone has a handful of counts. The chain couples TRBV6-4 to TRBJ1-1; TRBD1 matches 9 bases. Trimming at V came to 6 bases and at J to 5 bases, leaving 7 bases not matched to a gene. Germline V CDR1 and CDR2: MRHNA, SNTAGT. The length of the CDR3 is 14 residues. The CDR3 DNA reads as TGTGCCAGCAGGTGGGACAGGGAGGGGACTGAAGCTTTCTTT. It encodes CASRWDREGTEAFF.

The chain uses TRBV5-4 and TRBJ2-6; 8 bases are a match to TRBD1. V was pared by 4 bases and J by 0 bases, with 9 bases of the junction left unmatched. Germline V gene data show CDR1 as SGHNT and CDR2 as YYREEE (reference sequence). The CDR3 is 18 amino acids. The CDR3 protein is CASSVTGQASSGANVLTF. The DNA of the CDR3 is TGTGCCAGCAGCGTCACGGGACAGGCCTCCTCTGGGGCCAACGTCCTGACTTTC.

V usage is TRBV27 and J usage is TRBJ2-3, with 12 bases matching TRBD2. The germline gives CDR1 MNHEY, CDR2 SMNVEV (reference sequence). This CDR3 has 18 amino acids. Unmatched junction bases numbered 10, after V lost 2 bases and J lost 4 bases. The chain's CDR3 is CASSLGLLAGGSADTQYF. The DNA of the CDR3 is TGTGCCAGCAGTTTAGGACTACTAGCGGGAGGCTCTGCAGATACGCAGTATTTT.

In DNA, the CDR3 is TGCGCCAGCAGCTCCCGACAGGGGGCAGCTGGGGAGCTGTTTTTT. Translated, it gives CASSSRQGAAGELFF. The chain couples TRBV5-1 to TRBJ2-2, with 10 bases matching TRBD1. Germline V lookup: CDR1 SGHRS, CDR2 YFSETQ. V was clipped by 3 bases and J by 8 bases; unmatched bases: 7. The CDR3 runs to 15 residues.

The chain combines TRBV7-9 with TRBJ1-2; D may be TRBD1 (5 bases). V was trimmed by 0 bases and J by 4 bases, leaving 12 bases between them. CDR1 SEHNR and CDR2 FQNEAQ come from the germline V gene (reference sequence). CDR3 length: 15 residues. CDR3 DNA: TGTGCCAGCAGCTTAGCCAGGGCTCAACTCTATGGCTACACCTTC. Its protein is CASSLARAQLYGYTF.

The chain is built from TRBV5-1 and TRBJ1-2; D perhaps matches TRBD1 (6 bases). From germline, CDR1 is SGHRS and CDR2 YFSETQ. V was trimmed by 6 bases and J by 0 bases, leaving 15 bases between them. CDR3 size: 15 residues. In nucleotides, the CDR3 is TGCGCCAGCACCTCGGGCAGGGGTCCTAACTATGGCTACACCTTC. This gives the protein CASTSGRGPNYGYTF. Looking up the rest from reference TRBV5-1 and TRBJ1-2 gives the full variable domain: KAGVTQTPRYLIKTRGQQVTLSCSPISGHRSVSWYQQTPGQGLQFLFEYFSETQRNKGNFPGRFSGRQFSNSRSEMNVSTLELGDSALYLCASTSGRGPNYGYTFGSGTRLTVV.

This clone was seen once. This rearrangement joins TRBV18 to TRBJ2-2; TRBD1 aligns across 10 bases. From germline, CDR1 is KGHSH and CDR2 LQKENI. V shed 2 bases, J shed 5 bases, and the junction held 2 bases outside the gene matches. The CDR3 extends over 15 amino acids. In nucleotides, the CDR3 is TGTGCCAGCTCACCATCGGGACAGGGGACCGGGGAGCTGTTTTTT. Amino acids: CASSPSGQGTGELFF.

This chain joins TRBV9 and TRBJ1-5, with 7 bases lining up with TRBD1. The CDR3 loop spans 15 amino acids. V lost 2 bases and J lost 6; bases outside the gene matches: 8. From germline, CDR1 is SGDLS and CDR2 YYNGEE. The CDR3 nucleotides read TGTGCCAGCAGCGTCTCGGGCAACAGGGGTCAGCCCCAGCATTTT. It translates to CASSVSGNRGQPQHF.

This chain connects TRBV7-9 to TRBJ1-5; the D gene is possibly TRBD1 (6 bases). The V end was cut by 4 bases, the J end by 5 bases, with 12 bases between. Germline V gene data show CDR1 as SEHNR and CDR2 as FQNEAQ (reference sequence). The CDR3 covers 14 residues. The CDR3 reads CASSSRQADQPQHF. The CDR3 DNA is TGTGCCAGCAGCTCCCGACAGGCCGATCAGCCCCAGCATTTT.

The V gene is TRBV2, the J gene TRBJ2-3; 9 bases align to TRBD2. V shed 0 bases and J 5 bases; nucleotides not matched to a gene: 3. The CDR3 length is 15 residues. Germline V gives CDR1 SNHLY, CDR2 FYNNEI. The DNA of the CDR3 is TGTGCCAGCAGTGAAGCGGGACTAGCAGGAGATACGCAGTATTTT. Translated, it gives CASSEAGLAGDTQYF.